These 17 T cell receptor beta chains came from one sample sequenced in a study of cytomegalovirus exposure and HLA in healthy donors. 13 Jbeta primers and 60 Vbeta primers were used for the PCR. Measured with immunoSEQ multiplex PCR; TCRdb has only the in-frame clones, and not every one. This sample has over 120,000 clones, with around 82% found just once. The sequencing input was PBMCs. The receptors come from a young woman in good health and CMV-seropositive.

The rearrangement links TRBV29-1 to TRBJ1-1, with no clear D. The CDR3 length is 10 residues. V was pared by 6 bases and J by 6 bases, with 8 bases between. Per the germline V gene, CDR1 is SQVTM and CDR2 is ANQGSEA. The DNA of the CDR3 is TGCAGCGTCCTTCAGGCTGAAGCTTTCTTT. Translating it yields CSVLQAEAFF.

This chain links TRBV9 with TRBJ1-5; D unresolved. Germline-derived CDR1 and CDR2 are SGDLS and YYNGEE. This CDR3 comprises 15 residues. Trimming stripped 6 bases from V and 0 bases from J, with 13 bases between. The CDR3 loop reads CASNPDGDSNQPQHF. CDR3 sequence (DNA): TGTGCCAGCAACCCCGACGGAGATAGCAATCAGCCCCAGCATTTT.

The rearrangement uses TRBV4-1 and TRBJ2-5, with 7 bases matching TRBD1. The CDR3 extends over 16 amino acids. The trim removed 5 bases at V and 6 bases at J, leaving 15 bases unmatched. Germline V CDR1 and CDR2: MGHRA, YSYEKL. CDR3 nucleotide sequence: TGCGCCAGCAGCTCTGAGGGGGCGGTCCTCAGTCAGACCCAGTACTTC. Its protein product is CASSSEGAVLSQTQYF.

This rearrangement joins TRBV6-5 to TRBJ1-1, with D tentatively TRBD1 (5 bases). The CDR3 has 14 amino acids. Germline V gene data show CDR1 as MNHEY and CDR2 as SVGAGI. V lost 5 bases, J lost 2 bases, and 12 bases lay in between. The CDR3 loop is CASSGQGVNTEAFF. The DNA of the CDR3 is TGTGCCAGCAGTGGTCAGGGCGTCAACACTGAAGCTTTCTTT.

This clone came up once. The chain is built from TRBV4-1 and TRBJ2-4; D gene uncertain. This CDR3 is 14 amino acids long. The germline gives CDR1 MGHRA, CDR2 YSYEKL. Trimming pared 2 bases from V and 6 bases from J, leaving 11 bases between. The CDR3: CASSQTFYGNIQYF. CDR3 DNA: TGCGCCAGCAGCCAAACTTTCTACGGAAACATTCAGTACTTC.

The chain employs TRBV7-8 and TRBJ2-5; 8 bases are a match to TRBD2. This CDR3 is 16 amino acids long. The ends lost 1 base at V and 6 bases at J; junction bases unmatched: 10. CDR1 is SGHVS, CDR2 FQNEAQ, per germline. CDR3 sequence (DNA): TGTGCCAGCAGCTTAGAGGCTATAGCGGGGATTAAGACCCAGTACTTC. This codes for CASSLEAIAGIKTQYF. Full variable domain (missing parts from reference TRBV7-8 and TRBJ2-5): GAGVSQSPRYKVAKRGQDVALRCDPISGHVSLFWYQQALGQGPEFLTYFQNEAQLDKSGLPSDRFFAERPEGSVSTLKIQRTQQEDSAVYLCASSLEAIAGIKTQYFGPGTRLLVL.

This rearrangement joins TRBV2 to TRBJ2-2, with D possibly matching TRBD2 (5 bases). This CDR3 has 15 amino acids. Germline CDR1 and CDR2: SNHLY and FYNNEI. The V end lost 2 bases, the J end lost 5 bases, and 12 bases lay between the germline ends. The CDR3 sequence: CASSEQFSGTGELFF. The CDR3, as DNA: TGTGCCAGCAGTGAACAGTTTTCGGGAACCGGGGAGCTGTTTTTT.

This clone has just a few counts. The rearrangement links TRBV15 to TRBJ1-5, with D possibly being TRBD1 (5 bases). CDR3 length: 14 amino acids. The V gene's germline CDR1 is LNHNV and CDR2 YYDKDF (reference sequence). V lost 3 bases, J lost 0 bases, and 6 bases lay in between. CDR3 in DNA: TGTGCCACCAGCAGCAGGGTTAGCAATCAGCCCCAGCATTTT. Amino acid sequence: CATSSRVSNQPQHF. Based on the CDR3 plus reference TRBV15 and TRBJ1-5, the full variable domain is DAMVIQNPRYQVTQFGKPVTLSCSQTLNHNVMYWYQQKSSQAPKLLFHYYDKDFNNEADTPDNFQSRRPNTSFCFLDIRSPGLGDTAMYLCATSSRVSNQPQHFGDGTRLSIL.

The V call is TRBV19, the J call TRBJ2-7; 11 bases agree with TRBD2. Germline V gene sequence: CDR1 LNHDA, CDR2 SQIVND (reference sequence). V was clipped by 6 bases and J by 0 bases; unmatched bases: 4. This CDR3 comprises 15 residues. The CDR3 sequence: CASSLGLADSYEQYF. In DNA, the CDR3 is TGTGCCAGTAGCCTGGGACTAGCGGACTCCTACGAGCAGTACTTC. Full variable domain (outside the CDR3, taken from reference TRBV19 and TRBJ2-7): DGGITQSPKYLFRKEGQNVTLSCEQNLNHDAMYWYRQDPGQGLRLIYYSQIVNDFQKGDIAEGYSVSREKKESFPLTVTSAQKNPTAFYLCASSLGLADSYEQYFGPGTRLTVT.

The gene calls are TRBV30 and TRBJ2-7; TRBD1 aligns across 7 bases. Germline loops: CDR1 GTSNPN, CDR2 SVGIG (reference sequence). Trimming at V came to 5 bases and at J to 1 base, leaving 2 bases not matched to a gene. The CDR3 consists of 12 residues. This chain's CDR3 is CAWRQGSYEQYF. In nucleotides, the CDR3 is TGTGCCTGGCGACAGGGTTCCTACGAGCAGTACTTC.

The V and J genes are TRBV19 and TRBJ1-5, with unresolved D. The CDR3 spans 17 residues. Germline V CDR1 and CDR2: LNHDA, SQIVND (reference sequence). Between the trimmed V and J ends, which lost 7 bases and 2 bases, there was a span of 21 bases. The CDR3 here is CASTPVRAGLGNQPQHF. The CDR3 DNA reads TGTGCCAGTACCCCAGTGAGGGCAGGCTTGGGCAATCAGCCCCAGCATTTT.

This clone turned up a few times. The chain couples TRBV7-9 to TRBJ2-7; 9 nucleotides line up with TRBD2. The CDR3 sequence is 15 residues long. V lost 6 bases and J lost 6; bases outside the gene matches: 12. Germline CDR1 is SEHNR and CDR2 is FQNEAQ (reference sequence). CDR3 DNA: TGTGCCAGCAGTCCCCTGGCGGGGGGGCCGGTCGAGCAGTACTTC. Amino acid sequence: CASSPLAGGPVEQYF.

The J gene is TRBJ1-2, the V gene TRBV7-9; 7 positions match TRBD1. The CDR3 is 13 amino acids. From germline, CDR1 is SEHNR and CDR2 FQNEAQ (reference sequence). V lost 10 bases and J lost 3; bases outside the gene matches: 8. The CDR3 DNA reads TGTGCCACCCGCAGGGGGATGGACTATGGCTACACCTTC. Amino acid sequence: CATRRGMDYGYTF.

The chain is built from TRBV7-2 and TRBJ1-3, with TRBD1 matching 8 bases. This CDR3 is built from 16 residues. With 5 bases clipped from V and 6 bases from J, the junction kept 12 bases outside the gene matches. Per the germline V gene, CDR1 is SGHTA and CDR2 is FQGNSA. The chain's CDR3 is CASSQQTGELVNTIYF. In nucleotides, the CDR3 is TGTGCCAGCAGCCAACAGACAGGGGAGTTGGTAAACACCATATATTTT. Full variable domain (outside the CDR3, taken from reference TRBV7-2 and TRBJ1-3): GAGVSQSPSNKVTEKGKDVELRCDPISGHTALYWYRQSLGQGLEFLIYFQGNSAPDKSGLPSDRFSAERTGGSVSTLTIQRTQQEDSAVYLCASSQQTGELVNTIYFGEGSWLTVV.

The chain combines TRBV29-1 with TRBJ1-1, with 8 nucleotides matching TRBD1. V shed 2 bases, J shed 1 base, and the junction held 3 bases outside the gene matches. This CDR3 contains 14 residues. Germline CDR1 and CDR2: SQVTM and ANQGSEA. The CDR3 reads CSVEPGQGNTEAFF. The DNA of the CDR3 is TGCAGCGTTGAACCTGGACAGGGGAACACTGAAGCTTTCTTT.

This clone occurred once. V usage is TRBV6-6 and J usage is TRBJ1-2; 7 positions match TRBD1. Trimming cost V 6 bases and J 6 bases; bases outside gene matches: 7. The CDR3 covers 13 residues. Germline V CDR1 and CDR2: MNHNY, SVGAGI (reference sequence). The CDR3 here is CASRAGQEHGYTF. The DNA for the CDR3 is TGTGCCAGCAGGGCAGGACAGGAACATGGCTACACCTTC.

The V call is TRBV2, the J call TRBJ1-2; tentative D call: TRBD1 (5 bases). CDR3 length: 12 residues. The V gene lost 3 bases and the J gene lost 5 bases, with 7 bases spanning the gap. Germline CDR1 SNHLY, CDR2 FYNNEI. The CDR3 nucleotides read TGTGCCAGCAGTGAGGGGGGATATGGCTACACCTTC. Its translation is CASSEGGYGYTF.